The following is a T cell receptor beta chain sequence with its context. Its antigen is not identified. These data originate in a study of T-cell reconstitution after alpha-beta-depleted transplantation in children. Findings of the study overall: After transplant, at about two months, alpha-beta T cells were reportedly derived from several hundred expanded graft clones. Surviving recipient T cells and intrathymic progenitors accounted for some patients' high TCRbeta diversity at day 60. Once a year had passed after transplant, T-cell counts and diversity came mostly from newly produced T cells.

Unique molecular identifiers were incorporated during preparation of the TCRbeta library. TCRdb re-called the PCR reads with MiXCR, one entry per CDR3 protein. This sample has 200,000 to 300,000 distinct CDR3 sequences, with roughly 24% found just once. Germline lookup yields CDR1 MDHEN and CDR2 SYDVKM. The ends lost 2 bases at V and 4 bases at J; junction bases unmatched: 3. CDR3 length equals 14 residues. The chain is built from TRBV28 and TRBJ2-7, with TRBD1 matching over 9 bases. Sequences were derived from PBMCs, sampled before TCRalphabeta/CD19-depleted stem cell transplant. The TCR comes from a girl aged 2-10 years with Fanconi anemia, due to receive a stem cell transplant. DNA for the CDR3: TGTGCCAGCAGTTTAATACAGGGGGCGTACGAGCAGTACTTC. It codes for CASSLIQGAYEQYF.